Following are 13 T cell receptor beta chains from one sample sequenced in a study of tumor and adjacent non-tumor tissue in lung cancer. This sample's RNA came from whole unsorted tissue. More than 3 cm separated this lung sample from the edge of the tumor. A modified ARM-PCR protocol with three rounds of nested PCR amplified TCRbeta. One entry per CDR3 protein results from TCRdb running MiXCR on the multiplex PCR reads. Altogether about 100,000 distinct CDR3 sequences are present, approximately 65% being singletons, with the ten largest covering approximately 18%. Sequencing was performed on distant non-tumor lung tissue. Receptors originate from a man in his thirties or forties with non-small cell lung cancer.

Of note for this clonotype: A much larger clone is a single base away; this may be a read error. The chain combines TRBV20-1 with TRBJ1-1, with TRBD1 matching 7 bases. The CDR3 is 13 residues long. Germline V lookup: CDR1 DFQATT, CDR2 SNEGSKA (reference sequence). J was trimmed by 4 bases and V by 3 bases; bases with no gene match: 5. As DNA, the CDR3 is TGCAGTGCTAGTTTCCCAGGGGGCACTGAAGCTTTCTTT. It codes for CSASFPGGTEAFF.

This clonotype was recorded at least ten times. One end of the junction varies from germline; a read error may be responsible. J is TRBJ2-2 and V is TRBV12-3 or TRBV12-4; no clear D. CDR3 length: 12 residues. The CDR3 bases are TGTGCCAGCAGTCACAACATCGGGGAGCTGTTTTTT. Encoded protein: CASSHNIGELFF.

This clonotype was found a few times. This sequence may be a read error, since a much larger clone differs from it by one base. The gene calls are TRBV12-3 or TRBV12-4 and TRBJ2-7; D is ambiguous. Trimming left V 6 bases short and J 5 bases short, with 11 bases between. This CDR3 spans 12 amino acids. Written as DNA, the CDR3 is TGTGCCAGCAGCGGACCGGTCCACGAGCAGTACTTC. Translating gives CASSGPVHEQYF.

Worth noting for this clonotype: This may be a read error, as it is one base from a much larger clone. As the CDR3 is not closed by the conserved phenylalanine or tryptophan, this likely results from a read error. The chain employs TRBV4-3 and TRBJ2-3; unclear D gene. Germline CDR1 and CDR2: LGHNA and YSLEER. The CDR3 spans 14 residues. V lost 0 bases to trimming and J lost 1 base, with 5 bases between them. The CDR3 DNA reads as TGCGCCAGCAGCCAAGATGCTGGCACAGATACGCAGTATCTT. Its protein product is CASSQDAGTDTQYL.

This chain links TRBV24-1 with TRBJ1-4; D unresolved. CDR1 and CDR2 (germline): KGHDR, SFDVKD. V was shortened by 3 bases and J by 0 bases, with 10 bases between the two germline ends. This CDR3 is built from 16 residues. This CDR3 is CATSDPRATTNEKLFF. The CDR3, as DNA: TGTGCCACCAGTGATCCCCGGGCTACAACTAATGAAAAACTGTTTTTT.

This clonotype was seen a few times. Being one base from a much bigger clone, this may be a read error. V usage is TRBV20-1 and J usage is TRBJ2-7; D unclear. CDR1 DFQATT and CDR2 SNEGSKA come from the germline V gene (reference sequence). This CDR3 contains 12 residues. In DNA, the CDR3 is TGCAGTGCTTCGATCGTACCCTACGAGCGGTACTTC. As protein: CSASIVPYERYF.

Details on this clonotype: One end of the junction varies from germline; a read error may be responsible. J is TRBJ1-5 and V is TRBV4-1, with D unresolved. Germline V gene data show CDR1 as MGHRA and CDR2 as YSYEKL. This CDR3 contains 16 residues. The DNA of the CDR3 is TGCACCAGCAGCCAAGAGGTGACAAGAGGCGGTCAGCCCCAGCATTTT. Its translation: CTSSQEVTRGGQPQHF.

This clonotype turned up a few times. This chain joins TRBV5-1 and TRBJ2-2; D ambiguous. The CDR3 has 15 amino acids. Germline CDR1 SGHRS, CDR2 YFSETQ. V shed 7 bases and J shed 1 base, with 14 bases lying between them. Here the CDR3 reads CASRSLRGNTGELFF. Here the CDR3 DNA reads TGCGCCAGCCGCTCTTTAAGAGGGAACACCGGGGAGCTGTTTTTT.

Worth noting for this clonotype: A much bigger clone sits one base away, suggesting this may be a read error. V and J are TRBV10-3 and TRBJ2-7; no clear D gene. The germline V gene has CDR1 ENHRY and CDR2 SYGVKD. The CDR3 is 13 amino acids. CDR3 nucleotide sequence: TGTGTCATCAGTGAAAGCCGTACCTACGAGCAGTACTTC. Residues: CVISESRTYEQYF.

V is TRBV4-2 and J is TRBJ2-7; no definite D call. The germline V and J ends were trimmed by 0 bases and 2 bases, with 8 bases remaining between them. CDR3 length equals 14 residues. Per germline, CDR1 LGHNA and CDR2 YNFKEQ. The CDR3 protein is CASSQDAHTYEQYF. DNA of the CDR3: TGTGCCAGCAGCCAAGATGCCCATACCTACGAGCAGTACTTC.

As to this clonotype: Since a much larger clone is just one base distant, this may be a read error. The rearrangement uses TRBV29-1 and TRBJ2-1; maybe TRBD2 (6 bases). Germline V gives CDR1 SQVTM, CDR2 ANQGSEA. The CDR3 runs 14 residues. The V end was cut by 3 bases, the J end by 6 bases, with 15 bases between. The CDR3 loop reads CSVDSGEAPNEQFF. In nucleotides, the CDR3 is TGCAGCGTTGACTCGGGGGAGGCCCCCAATGAGCAGTTCTTC.

CDR3 loop: CASSQGLRSSKESYEQYF. For the CDR3, the DNA is TGCGCCAGCAGCCAAGGGCTCAGGAGTAGTAAGGAGTCCTACGAGCAGTACTTC. V usage is TRBV4-1 and J usage is TRBJ2-7, with unresolved D. Trimming removed 1 base from V and 1 base from J, with 20 bases in between. From germline, CDR1 is MGHRA and CDR2 YSYEKL. CDR3 length equals 18 residues.

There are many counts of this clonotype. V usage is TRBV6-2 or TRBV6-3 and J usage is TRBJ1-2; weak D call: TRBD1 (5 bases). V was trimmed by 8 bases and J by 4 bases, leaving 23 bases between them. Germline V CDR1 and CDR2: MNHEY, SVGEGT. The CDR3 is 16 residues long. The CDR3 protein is CASASAGALPLYGYTF. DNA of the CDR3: TGTGCCAGCGCAAGCGCCGGGGCCCTGCCCCTCTATGGCTACACCTTC.